This T cell receptor (beta chain) was sequenced during a study of cytomegalovirus exposure and HLA in healthy donors. Findings and limits, study-wide: Earlier findings revealed that most TCR beta V segments proved productive either about 87% or about 30% of the time.

PCR amplification relied on 60 Vbeta primers (plus 13 Jbeta primers). Produced via immunoSEQ multiplex PCR; TCRdb's table is partial and in-frame only. The sample consists of 87,000 or so clones, roughly 8.2% of them appearing once. This CDR3 comprises 18 residues. V was cut by 5 bases and J by 8 bases, with 30 bases left in between. CDR1 is PRHDT and CDR2 is FYEKMQ in the germline V gene (reference sequence). The table lists this clone with a few counts. What it binds is not known. V gene TRBV13 combines with J gene TRBJ1-1; perhaps TRBD1 as D (6 bases). The sequenced sample was PBMCs. The receptor was derived from a man aged 50 to 59 in good health and CMV-seronegative. For the CDR3, the DNA is TGTGCCAGCAGCGGAAGGACAGTAGATATCCGGCGTCAAGGAGAAGCTTTCTTT. As protein: CASSGRTVDIRRQGEAFF.